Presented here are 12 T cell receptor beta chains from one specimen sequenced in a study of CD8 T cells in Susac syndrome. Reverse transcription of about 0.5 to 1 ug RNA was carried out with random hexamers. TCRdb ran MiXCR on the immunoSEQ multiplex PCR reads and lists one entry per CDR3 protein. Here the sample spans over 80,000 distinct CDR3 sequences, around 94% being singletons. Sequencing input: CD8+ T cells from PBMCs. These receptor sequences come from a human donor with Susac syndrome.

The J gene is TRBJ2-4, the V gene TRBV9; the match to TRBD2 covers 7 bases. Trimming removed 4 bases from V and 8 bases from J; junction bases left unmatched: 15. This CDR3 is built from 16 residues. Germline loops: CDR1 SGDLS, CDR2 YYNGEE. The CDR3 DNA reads TGTGCCAGCAGCCAAGGGCCGGGGAGGGATGGGGACATTCAGTACTTC. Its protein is CASSQGPGRDGDIQYF.

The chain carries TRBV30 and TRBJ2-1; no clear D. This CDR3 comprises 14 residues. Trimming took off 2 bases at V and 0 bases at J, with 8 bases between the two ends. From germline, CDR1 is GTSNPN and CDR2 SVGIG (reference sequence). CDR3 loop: CAWSLTDSYNEQFF. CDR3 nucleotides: TGTGCCTGGAGTTTAACAGACTCCTACAATGAGCAGTTCTTC.

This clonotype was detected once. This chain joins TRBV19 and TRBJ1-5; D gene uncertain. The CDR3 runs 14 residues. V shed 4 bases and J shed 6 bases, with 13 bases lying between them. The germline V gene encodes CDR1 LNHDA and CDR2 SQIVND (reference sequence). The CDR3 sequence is CASSTDAGPQPQHF. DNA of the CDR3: TGTGCCAGTAGTACAGACGCCGGTCCTCAGCCCCAGCATTTT.

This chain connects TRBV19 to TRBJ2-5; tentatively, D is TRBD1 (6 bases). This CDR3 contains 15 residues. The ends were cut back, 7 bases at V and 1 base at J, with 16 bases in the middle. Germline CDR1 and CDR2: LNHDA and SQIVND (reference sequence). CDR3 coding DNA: TGTGCCAGTATGGATCGAGTGGGGGCCCAAGAGACCCAGTACTTC. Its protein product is CASMDRVGAQETQYF.

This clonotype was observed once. The CDR3 bases are TGTGCCAGCAGTTACGGCGAGGGACGGTACGAGCAGTACTTC. Translated, it gives CASSYGEGRYEQYF. The V and J genes are TRBV6-5 and TRBJ2-7; the D call may be TRBD1 or TRBD2 (5 bases each). Deletions cut 2 bases from V and 4 bases from J, with 12 bases between. The CDR3 contains 14 residues. Per germline, CDR1 MNHEY and CDR2 SVGAGI.

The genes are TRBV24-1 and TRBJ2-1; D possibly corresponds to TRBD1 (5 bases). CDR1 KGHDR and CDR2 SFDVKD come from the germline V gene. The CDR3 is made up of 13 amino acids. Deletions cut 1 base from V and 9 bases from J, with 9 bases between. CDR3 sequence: CATSDFLGAEQFF. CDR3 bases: TGTGCCACCAGTGATTTCTTAGGGGCTGAGCAGTTCTTC.

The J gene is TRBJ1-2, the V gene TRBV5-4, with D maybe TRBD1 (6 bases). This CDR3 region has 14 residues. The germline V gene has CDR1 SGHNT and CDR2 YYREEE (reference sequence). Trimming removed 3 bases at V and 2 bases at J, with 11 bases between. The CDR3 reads CASSYLQGNYGYTF. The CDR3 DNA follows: TGTGCCAGCAGCTACCTTCAGGGGAACTATGGCTACACCTTC.

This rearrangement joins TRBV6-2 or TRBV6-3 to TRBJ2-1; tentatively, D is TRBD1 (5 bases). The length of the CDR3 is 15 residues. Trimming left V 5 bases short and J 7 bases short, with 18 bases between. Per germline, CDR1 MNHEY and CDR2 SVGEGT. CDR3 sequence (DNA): TGTGCCAGCAGTCAACGGATTGGGGCGGAAAATGAGCAGTTCTTC. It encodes CASSQRIGAENEQFF.

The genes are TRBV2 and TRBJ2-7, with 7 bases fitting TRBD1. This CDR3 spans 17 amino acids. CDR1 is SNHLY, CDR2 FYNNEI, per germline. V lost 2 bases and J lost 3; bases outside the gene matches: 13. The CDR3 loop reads CASSETSLTGLDYEQYF. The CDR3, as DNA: TGTGCCAGCAGTGAAACATCACTGACAGGGTTGGACTACGAGCAGTACTTC.

CDR3 in amino acids: CASSSGAGRETQYF. Written as DNA, the CDR3 is TGTGCCAGCAGCTCGGGAGCGGGTAGGGAGACCCAGTACTTC. The chain joins TRBV11-2 to TRBJ2-5; tentatively, D is TRBD2 (6 bases). The germline V and J ends were trimmed by 4 bases and 5 bases, with 14 bases remaining between them. CDR3 length equals 14 residues. Per the germline V gene, CDR1 is SGHAT and CDR2 is FQNNGV.

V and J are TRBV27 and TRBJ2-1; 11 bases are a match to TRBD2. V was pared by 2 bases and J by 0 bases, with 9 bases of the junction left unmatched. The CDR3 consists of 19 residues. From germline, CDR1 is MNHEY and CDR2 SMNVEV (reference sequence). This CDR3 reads CASSLKASGRPPSYNEQFF. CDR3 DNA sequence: TGTGCCAGCAGTTTAAAGGCTAGCGGGAGGCCCCCCTCCTACAATGAGCAGTTCTTC.

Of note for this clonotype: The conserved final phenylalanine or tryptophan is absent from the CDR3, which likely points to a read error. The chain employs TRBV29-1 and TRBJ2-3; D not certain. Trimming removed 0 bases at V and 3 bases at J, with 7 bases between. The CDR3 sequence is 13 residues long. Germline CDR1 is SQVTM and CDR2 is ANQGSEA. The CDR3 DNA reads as TGCAGCGTTGAAGATCTCGGGACAGATACGCAGTATTCT. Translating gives CSVEDLGTDTQYS.